These 13 T cell receptor beta chains originate from one sample sequenced in a study of T cell repertoires in cytomegalovirus infection. TCRdb ran MiXCR on the reads and lists one entry per CDR3 protein. The sample consists of 200,000 to 300,000 distinct CDR3 sequences, approximately 7% of them appearing once. Sequencing was carried out using PBMCs. Receptors were obtained from a human donor in good health (CMV status not recorded). Some clones in this sample may be carry-over from other donors' samples.

This clonotype was found many times. The V call is TRBV20-1, the J call TRBJ2-5, with TRBD1 identical over 7 bases. CDR1 DFQATT and CDR2 SNEGSKA come from the germline V gene (reference sequence). Trimming cost V 5 bases and J 4 bases; bases outside gene matches: 7. This CDR3 has 13 amino acids. This CDR3 reads CSAQTGVGETQYF. In DNA, the CDR3 is TGCAGTGCTCAAACAGGGGTTGGAGAGACCCAGTACTTC.

The table lists this clonotype with many counts. V and J are TRBV4-3 and TRBJ2-7; D may be TRBD1 (5 bases). V lost 4 bases to trimming and J lost 3 bases, with 13 bases between them. The CDR3 consists of 14 residues. From germline, CDR1 is LGHNA and CDR2 YSLEER. CDR3 residues: CASSRGRAVYEQYF. Here the CDR3 DNA reads TGCGCCAGCAGCCGGGGCAGGGCAGTCTACGAGCAGTACTTC.

This clonotype occurred many times. The chain uses TRBV2 and TRBJ2-3, with D possibly matching TRBD1 (6 bases). The CDR3 runs to 15 residues. Per germline, CDR1 SNHLY and CDR2 FYNNEI. Trimming stripped 1 base from V and 5 bases from J, with 13 bases between. CDR3 amino acids: CASSEEQGKGDTQYF. CDR3 sequence (DNA): TGTGCCAGCAGTGAAGAACAGGGTAAAGGAGATACGCAGTATTTT.

There are many counts of this clonotype. The chain is built from TRBV7-2 and TRBJ1-1; D remains ambiguous. CDR1 SGHTA and CDR2 FQGNSA come from the germline V gene. This CDR3 contains 13 residues. V gave up 1 base and J gave up 4 bases, with 7 bases separating them. CDR3 sequence (DNA): TGTGCCAGCAGCTTAGGGACTGCCACTGAAGCTTTCTTT. It codes for CASSLGTATEAFF.

This clonotype was found many times. The V and J genes are TRBV7-2 and TRBJ2-7; TRBD2 might be the D (7 bases). The V end was cut by 6 bases, the J end by 4 bases, with 19 bases between. The CDR3 length is 15 residues. In germline, CDR1 is SGHTA, CDR2 FQGNSA. CDR3 nucleotide sequence: TGTGCCAGCAGGGGGGGGAGGGGGGCGGGGTACGAGCAGTACTTC. It translates to CASRGGRGAGYEQYF.

This clonotype has at least ten counts. This chain uses TRBV12-3 or TRBV12-4 with TRBJ1-1; TRBD1 matches 9 bases. The CDR3 has 14 residues. V shed 4 bases and J 5 bases; nucleotides not matched to a gene: 5. CDR3 in amino acids: CASSSTDRGTEAFF. The CDR3 DNA reads as TGTGCCAGCAGTTCTACGGACAGGGGAACTGAAGCTTTCTTT.

The V and J genes are TRBV20-1 and TRBJ2-5, with a tentative D call TRBD2 (6 bases). The CDR3 has 15 amino acids. V dropped 6 bases and J dropped 3 bases, with 20 bases sitting between them. CDR1 and CDR2 from the germline V gene are DFQATT and SNEGSKA (reference sequence). CDR3 protein: CSATRPVGGEETQYF. The CDR3 bases are TGCAGTGCCACCCGGCCTGTAGGCGGGGAAGAGACCCAGTACTTC.

At least ten counts were recorded for this clonotype. The J gene is TRBJ2-3, the V gene TRBV20-1; 9 bases agree with TRBD2. CDR1 DFQATT and CDR2 SNEGSKA come from the germline V gene (reference sequence). The CDR3 runs 15 residues. The trim removed 4 bases at V and 4 bases at J, leaving 9 bases unmatched. Here the CDR3 reads CSATGAGGNPDTQYF. The CDR3, as DNA: TGCAGTGCTACCGGGGCGGGGGGGAACCCAGATACGCAGTATTTT.

This clonotype appeared a few times. This chain links TRBV5-4 with TRBJ2-2; 14 nucleotides align to TRBD2. CDR3 length: 18 amino acids. V trimming: 4 bases; J trimming: 1 base; junction bases outside the gene matches: 6. The germline CDR1 and CDR2 sequences are SGHNT and YYREEE (reference sequence). Here the CDR3 DNA reads TGTGCCAGCAGCCCGGGGACTAGCGGGGGCGTGAACACCGGGGAGCTGTTTTTT. Amino acids: CASSPGTSGGVNTGELFF.

Only a few counts were recorded for this clonotype. V and J are TRBV29-1 and TRBJ2-1; D may be TRBD1 (6 bases). Trimming removed 7 bases from V and 3 bases from J, with 13 bases in between. Germline lookup yields CDR1 SQVTM and CDR2 ANQGSEA. The CDR3 contains 13 residues. For the CDR3, the DNA is TGCAGCGCCGACGGACAGAACTACAATGAGCAGTTCTTC. Translation: CSADGQNYNEQFF.

The chain uses TRBV7-2 and TRBJ1-2; possible D gene TRBD1, 5 bases. CDR1 is SGHTA, CDR2 FQGNSA, per germline. The CDR3 contains 13 residues. The V gene lost 3 bases and the J gene lost 6 bases, with 11 bases spanning the gap. The CDR3 spells CASSFREGDGYTF. In DNA, the CDR3 is TGTGCCAGCAGCTTCAGGGAAGGAGATGGCTACACCTTC.

This clonotype was seen ten or more times. The rearrangement uses TRBV20-1 and TRBJ2-2; perhaps TRBD1 as D (6 bases). Germline V gives CDR1 DFQATT, CDR2 SNEGSKA (reference sequence). Trimming stripped 3 bases from V and 3 bases from J, with 11 bases between. The CDR3 covers 14 residues. This chain's CDR3 is CSASRGSDTGELFF. In DNA form, the CDR3 reads TGCAGTGCTAGCAGGGGATCGGACACCGGGGAGCTGTTTTTT.

This clonotype occurred a few times. The chain combines TRBV19 with TRBJ2-1; TRBD2 might be the D (7 bases). From germline, CDR1 is LNHDA and CDR2 SQIVND (reference sequence). The V end lost 9 bases, the J end lost 7 bases, and 22 bases lay between the germline ends. The CDR3 consists of 15 residues. CDR3 loop: CASEGGGPLGNEQFF. Here the CDR3 DNA reads TGTGCCAGCGAGGGGGGGGGGCCTCTGGGGAATGAGCAGTTCTTC.